The 2 T cell receptor beta chains reported below all come from one sample, sequenced in a study of T cell responses to AZD1222 COVID-19 vaccine. Assay: immunoSEQ multiplex PCR; the TCRdb copy retains only in-frame clones and omits some. Seen here are about 110,000 clones, about 86% observed once, and the top ten hold roughly 3%. This material consisted of peripheral blood, taken on day 0 of AZD1222 vaccination. The receptors shown here come from an adult in good health.

This chain connects TRBV5-4 to TRBJ2-3; maybe TRBD1 (6 bases). The CDR3 sequence is 14 residues long. CDR1 and CDR2 (germline): SGHNT, YYREEE (reference sequence). V lost 5 bases and J lost 0, with 10 bases in between. The CDR3 is CASRATGSTDTQYF. The CDR3 DNA reads TGTGCCAGCAGGGCAACAGGGAGCACAGATACGCAGTATTTT.

The rearrangement joins TRBV13 to TRBJ1-1; D is possibly TRBD1 (6 bases). V was pared by 1 base and J by 1 base, with 10 bases between. CDR3 length equals 15 residues. Germline CDR1 reads PRHDT; CDR2 reads FYEKMQ (reference sequence). The chain's CDR3 is CASSLAQGGNTEAFF. CDR3 bases: TGTGCCAGCAGCTTAGCACAGGGAGGGAACACTGAAGCTTTCTTT.